This T cell receptor beta chain was found in a study of OX40 agonist ivuxolimab in advanced cancers. Whole-study context: Patients received ivuxolimab, an intravenous treatment, every 2 weeks at 0.01 to 10 mg/kg. Patients assigned to dose escalation were diagnosed with hepatocellular carcinoma, melanoma, renal cell or head and neck cancer. Findings of the study overall: Expanded clones belonging to CD8+ T cells outnumbered, on average, those of CD4+.

Exclusion applied to patients with autoimmune disease history or systemic immunosuppression. The assay was immunoSEQ multiplex PCR, and TCRdb's table has in-frame clones only and misses some. The sample has tens of thousands of clones, more than 75% seen once. As to this clone: The target antigen is unknown.

The ends were cut back, 5 bases at V and 0 bases at J, with 11 bases in the middle. Germline V CDR1 and CDR2: MNHEY, SMNVEV (reference sequence). The CDR3 contains 15 residues. The rearrangement links TRBV27 to TRBJ1-5; D may be TRBD1 (6 bases). This clonotype originated in an adult with an advanced solid tumor such as melanoma, head and neck, liver or kidney cancer. The sequences come from CD4+ or CD8+ T cells sorted from blood, collected in a trial of the OX40 agonist ivuxolimab. The CDR3 nucleotides are TGTGCCAGCAGTCCTGACAGGACTAGCAATCAGCCCCAGCATTTT. It is translated as CASSPDRTSNQPQHF.